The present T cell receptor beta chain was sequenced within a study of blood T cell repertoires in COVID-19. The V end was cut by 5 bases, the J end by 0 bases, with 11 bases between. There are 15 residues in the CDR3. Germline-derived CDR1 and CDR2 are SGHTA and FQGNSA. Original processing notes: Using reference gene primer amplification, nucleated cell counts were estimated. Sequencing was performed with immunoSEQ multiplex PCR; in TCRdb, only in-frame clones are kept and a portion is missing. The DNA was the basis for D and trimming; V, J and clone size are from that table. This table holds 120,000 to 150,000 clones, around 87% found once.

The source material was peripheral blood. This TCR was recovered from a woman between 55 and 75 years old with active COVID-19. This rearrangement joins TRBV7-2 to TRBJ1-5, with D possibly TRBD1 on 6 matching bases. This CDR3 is CASSKGDTSNQPQHF. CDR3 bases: TGTGCCAGCAGCAAGGGGGACACTAGCAATCAGCCCCAGCATTTT.